The entry below describes one T cell receptor beta chain. TCRbeta library construction was performed incorporating unique molecular identifiers. MiXCR, run by TCRdb on the PCR reads, gives a single entry per CDR3 protein. The sample holds 170,000 or so distinct CDR3 sequences, approximately 7% seen once. The entry originates in a study of T-cell reconstitution after alpha-beta-depleted transplantation in children. This specimen was PBMCs from the stem cell graft donor, taken from the stem cell graft. The receptor's source is a human donor who donated a stem cell graft to a child with Wiskott-Aldrich syndrome.

CDR3 amino acids: CASSPEGTSIHEQYF. The CDR3 DNA follows: TGTGCCAGCAGCCCCGAAGGGACTAGCATCCACGAGCAGTACTTC. V gene TRBV9 combines with J gene TRBJ2-7; 9 bases match TRBD2. From germline, CDR1 is SGDLS and CDR2 YYNGEE. V lost 4 bases, J lost 5 bases, and 10 bases stayed unmatched. CDR3 size: 15 residues.